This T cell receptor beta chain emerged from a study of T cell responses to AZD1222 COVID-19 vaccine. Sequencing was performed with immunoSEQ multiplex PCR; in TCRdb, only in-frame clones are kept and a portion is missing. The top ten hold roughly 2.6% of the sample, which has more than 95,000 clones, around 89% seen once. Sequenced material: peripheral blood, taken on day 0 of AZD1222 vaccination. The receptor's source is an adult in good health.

The CDR3 region has the DNA TGTGCCAGTAGGCGGACGGTAGAACTAAGTGAAAAACTGTTTTTT. Translation: CASRRTVELSEKLFF. The gene calls are TRBV19 and TRBJ1-4, with unresolved D. Per the germline V gene, CDR1 is LNHDA and CDR2 is SQIVND (reference sequence). Trimming removed 6 bases from V and 7 bases from J, with 18 bases in between. The CDR3 spans 15 residues.